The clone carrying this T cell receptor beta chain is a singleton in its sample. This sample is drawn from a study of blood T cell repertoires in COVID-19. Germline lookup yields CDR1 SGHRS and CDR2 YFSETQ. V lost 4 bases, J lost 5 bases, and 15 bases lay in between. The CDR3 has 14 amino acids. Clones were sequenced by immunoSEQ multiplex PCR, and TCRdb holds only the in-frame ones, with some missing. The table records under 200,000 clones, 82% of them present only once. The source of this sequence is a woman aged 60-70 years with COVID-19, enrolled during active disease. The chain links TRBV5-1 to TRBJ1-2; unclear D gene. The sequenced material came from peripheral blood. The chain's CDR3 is CASSPPREPYGYTF. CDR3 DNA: TGCGCCAGCAGCCCCCCCCGGGAGCCATATGGCTACACCTTC.